The clone carrying this T cell receptor (beta chain) appeared many times. Per germline, CDR1 PRHDT and CDR2 FYEKMQ (reference sequence). The V and J ends lost 6 bases and 6 bases respectively, with 20 bases between them. This CDR3 contains 15 residues. These data come from a study of early T cells in non-severe SARS-CoV-2 infection. Each CDR3 protein is one row after TCRdb ran MiXCR on the 5' RACE reads. Counted here are around 50,000 distinct CDR3 sequences, about 5.6% occurring once; the ten biggest clones make up around 4.1%. This chain joins TRBV13 and TRBJ1-2, with unresolved D. The specimen sequenced was whole blood. The TCR originated in an adult who was a healthcare worker with PCR-confirmed SARS-CoV-2 infection or an uninfected control (not recorded which). CDR3 protein: CASRMAHKTFDGYTF. Here the CDR3 DNA reads TGTGCCAGCAGGATGGCCCATAAGACTTTCGATGGCTACACCTTC.